This TCR beta chain was found in a study of spatial heterogeneity in lung cancer. TCRdb passed the 5' RACE reads through MiXCR, listing each CDR3 protein once. The table lists roughly 17,000 distinct CDR3 sequences, 20% to 25% of them singletons, with 15% to 20% in the top ten. J gave up 2 bases and V 5 bases, and 4 bases lay outside the gene matches. Germline V gene data show CDR1 as MDHEN and CDR2 as SYDVKM. There are 14 residues in the CDR3. Described time point: sample taken at primary tumor resection. Whole RNA came from tumor, nontumor lung or frozen PBMC and was sequenced without being sorted. The input for sequencing was PBMCs, taken at surgery. The chain has TRBV28 and TRBJ2-3, with 7 bases that match TRBD1. This clonotype originated in a female donor with early-stage non-small cell lung cancer. CDR3 nucleotides: TGTGCCAGCAGTCGAACAGGGGCCACAGATACGCAGTATTTT. This sequence encodes CASSRTGATDTQYF.